This is a list of T cell receptor beta chains from one sample in a study of siplizumab effects on memory and regulatory T cells. TCRdb keeps only in-frame clones here, not all; method: immunoSEQ multiplex PCR. The sample carries 80,000 to 130,000 clones, 94% recorded once. Sequencing used Tregs sorted from blood. These receptors were obtained from a human donor in good health. Each CDR3 is given with its conserved first and last residue. The D gene is left open where the match is weak. Only some rows state a clone size, as once, few, many or a class for expanded clones.

abundance,d_gene,v_gene,j_gene,CDR3aa,CDR3nt
-,-,TRBV6-5,TRBJ2-7,CASSLVATQGEQYF,TGTGCCAGCAGTCTAGTGGCCACCCAGGGCGAGCAGTACTTC
-,-,TRBV6-5,TRBJ2-1,CASSYSAFDEQFF,TGTGCCAGCAGTTACTCGGCGTTTGATGAGCAGTTCTTC
-,TRBD2,TRBV7-3,TRBJ2-5,CASSPDPGLAGVEETQYF,TGTGCCAGCAGCCCAGATCCGGGACTAGCGGGAGTGGAAGAGACCCAGTACTTC
-,TRBD1,TRBV19,TRBJ2-2,CASSGTGRTGELFF,TGTGCCAGTTCCGGGACAGGGCGTACCGGGGAGCTGTTTTTT
once,-,TRBV19,TRBJ2-6,CASSIYRVGSGANVLTF,TGTGCCAGTAGTATATACCGGGTTGGCTCTGGGGCCAACGTCCTGACTTTC
-,-,TRBV9,TRBJ1-3,CASSVVPAGRPGNTIYF,TGTGCCAGCAGCGTAGTGCCGGCGGGGCGTCCCGGAAACACCATATATTTT
-,-,TRBV19,TRBJ1-5,CASSIVRRLDQPQHF,TGTGCCAGTAGTATAGTTCGGCGTCTAGATCAGCCCCAGCATTTT
-,-,TRBV18,TRBJ2-3,CASSPGGTVTDTQYF,TGTGCCAGCTCACCTGGGGGAACAGTCACAGATACGCAGTATTTT
once,-,TRBV2,TRBJ2-1,CASSEALATGAINEQFF,TGTGCCAGCAGTGAAGCGCTTGCGACTGGGGCCATCAATGAGCAGTTCTTC
-,-,TRBV2,TRBJ2-1,CASSENFSYNEQFF,TGTGCCAGCAGTGAAAATTTCTCCTACAATGAGCAGTTCTTC
-,TRBD1,TRBV9,TRBJ2-7,CASSPDRRPYEQYF,TGTGCCAGCAGCCCGGACAGGCGCCCCTACGAGCAGTACTTC
-,-,TRBV28,TRBJ2-7,CASSILNYEQYF,TGTGCCAGCAGCATACTAAACTACGAGCAGTACTTC
-,-,TRBV15,TRBJ2-5,CATSTGRGGSQETQYF,TGTGCCACCAGCACTGGCCGGGGCGGCTCCCAAGAGACCCAGTACTTC
-,TRBD1,TRBV9,TRBJ1-1,CASSPGQGAVGEAFF,TGTGCCAGCAGTCCGGGACAGGGGGCTGTCGGTGAAGCTTTCTTT
-,-,TRBV5-1,TRBJ2-7,CASSLVSGQDYEQYF,TGCGCCAGCAGCTTGGTTTCGGGACAAGACTACGAGCAGTACTTC
-,-,TRBV30,TRBJ2-5,CARGLIVQETQYF,TGTGCCCGAGGGCTAATCGTCCAAGAGACCCAGTACTTC
-,-,TRBV7-4,TRBJ2-3,CASGQLRDKDTQYF,TGTGCCAGCGGACAACTCCGGGACAAAGATACGCAGTATTTT
-,-,TRBV19,TRBJ2-4,CASSRLQGGGKNIQYF,TGTGCCAGTAGTCGCCTCCAGGGGGGCGGGAAAAACATTCAGTACTTC
-,-,TRBV29-1,TRBJ1-2,CSVTGGIDGYTF,TGCAGCGTTACCGGCGGGATAGATGGCTACACCTTC
once,-,TRBV18,TRBJ1-2,CASSPPGGNYGYTF,TGTGCCAGCTCACCACCGGGGGGTAACTATGGCTACACCTTC
-,-,TRBV10-2,TRBJ1-1,CASSESTLGGGEAFF,TGCGCCAGCAGTGAGTCGACGCTCGGGGGGGGTGAAGCTTTCTTT
-,-,TRBV18,TRBJ2-1,CASSPETYNEQFF,TGTGCCAGCTCACCGGAGACCTACAATGAGCAGTTCTTC
-,-,TRBV7-9,TRBJ1-5,CASSPGGSATQPQHF,TGTGCCAGCAGCCCTGGGGGTTCGGCAACTCAGCCCCAGCATTTT
few,-,TRBV25-1,TRBJ1-3,CASSHRQAGNTIYF,TGTGCCAGCAGTCACCGACAGGCTGGAAACACCATATATTTT
-,-,TRBV10-2,TRBJ2-6,CASMRGAGANVLTF,TGCGCCAGCATGAGGGGCGCAGGGGCCAACGTCCTGACTTTC
-,-,TRBV5-1,TRBJ1-1,CASSSVGAVWTEAFF,TGCGCCAGCAGCTCAGTTGGGGCCGTGTGGACTGAAGCTTTCTTT
-,-,TRBV5-1,TRBJ1-1,CASSLGVSTEAFF,TGCGCCAGCAGCTTGGGGGTTTCCACTGAAGCTTTCTTT
-,-,TRBV25-1,TRBJ1-1,CASSPWGDTEAFF,TGTGCCAGCAGCCCCTGGGGTGACACTGAAGCTTTCTTT